These 25 T cell receptor beta chains share one sample of origin, sequenced in a study of T cell responses to AZD1222 COVID-19 vaccine. This table comes from immunoSEQ multiplex PCR, and its TCRdb copy is limited to in-frame clones, with some not included. The sample yields 75,000 to 95,000 clones, approximately 85% seen once. The source material was peripheral blood, sampled on day 0 of AZD1222 vaccination. The receptors were gathered from an adult in good health.

J is TRBJ2-5 and V is TRBV28; D unclear. The CDR3 has 13 residues. Germline-derived CDR1 and CDR2 are MDHEN and SYDVKM. Trimming stripped 3 bases from V and 5 bases from J, with 10 bases between. CDR3 DNA sequence: TGTGCCAGCAGTTTCTCGGGCAAGGAGACCCAGTACTTC. Amino acids: CASSFSGKETQYF.

V gene TRBV6-5 combines with J gene TRBJ1-1; D uncertain. The CDR3 contains 14 residues. Trimming took 6 bases from V and 1 from J, leaving 12 bases between them. Germline assignment: CDR1 MNHEY and CDR2 SVGAGI. The CDR3 sequence: CASRMSWQNTEAFF. DNA for the CDR3: TGTGCCAGCAGAATGTCCTGGCAGAACACTGAAGCTTTCTTT.

V and J are TRBV27 and TRBJ2-1; D is possibly TRBD1 or TRBD2 (6 bases each). Germline CDR1 is MNHEY and CDR2 is SMNVEV (reference sequence). The CDR3 loop spans 15 amino acids. V lost 6 bases to trimming and J lost 0 bases, with 12 bases between them. The CDR3 coding sequence is TGTGCCAGCAGACCCCCGGGGGCCTCCTACAATGAGCAGTTCTTC. Protein product: CASRPPGASYNEQFF.

The CDR3 loop is CASSVTSAGEKLFF. CDR3 bases: TGCGCCAGCAGCGTAACATCGGCGGGTGAAAAACTGTTTTTT. This chain links TRBV5-1 with TRBJ1-4; no clear D gene. Trimming left V 4 bases short and J 7 bases short, with 14 bases between. The germline gives CDR1 SGHRS, CDR2 YFSETQ. This CDR3 comprises 14 residues.

With respect to this clone: Other DNA sequences of this sample code for an identical CDR3. This chain joins TRBV28 and TRBJ1-6; tentatively, D is TRBD1 (6 bases). Looked up from germline, CDR1 is MDHEN and CDR2 is SYDVKM. Trimming cost V 2 bases and J 9 bases, with 14 bases left between them. This CDR3 is 15 amino acids long. In DNA form, the CDR3 reads TGTGCCAGCAGTTTAGGTCAGGGGTATCGTTCACCCCTCCACTTT. Its translation is CASSLGQGYRSPLHF.

The chain has TRBV19 and TRBJ1-5; no firm D call. Germline CDR1 and CDR2: LNHDA and SQIVND (reference sequence). Trimming removed 1 base at V and 0 bases at J, with 16 bases between. The CDR3 runs to 18 residues. CDR3 protein: CASSIGPTAEDSNQPQHF. The CDR3 region has the DNA TGTGCCAGTAGTATAGGCCCCACGGCAGAAGATAGCAATCAGCCCCAGCATTTT.

The chain couples TRBV7-6 to TRBJ2-2; 10 nucleotides align to TRBD1. Germline CDR1 reads SGHVS; CDR2 reads FNYEAQ. V lost 4 bases to trimming and J lost 7 bases; unmatched junction nucleotides: 6. This CDR3 region has 15 residues. The CDR3 loop is CASSSRQGAGGELFF. The CDR3 bases are TGTGCCAGCAGCTCCCGACAGGGGGCGGGCGGGGAGCTGTTTTTT.

The chain employs TRBV7-2 and TRBJ2-4, with D perhaps being TRBD1 or TRBD2 (5 bases each). This CDR3 is built from 14 residues. Trimming cost V 6 bases and J 6 bases, with 15 bases left between them. Germline V lookup: CDR1 SGHTA, CDR2 FQGNSA. CDR3 protein: CASRPGTTANIQYF. The CDR3 coding sequence is TGTGCCAGCAGACCCGGGACCACCGCAAACATTCAGTACTTC.

In its sample, this clone was seen a few times. This chain links TRBV12-5 with TRBJ2-7; 9 bases match TRBD1. The CDR3 is made up of 16 amino acids. V gave up 6 bases and J gave up 1 base; unmatched junction bases: 10. The germline V gene encodes CDR1 LGHNT and CDR2 FRNRAP. The CDR3 bases are TGTGCTAGTGGCACTAGCACCGGGACAGGGTCCTACGAGCAGTACTTC. Protein sequence: CASGTSTGTGSYEQYF.

The chain is built from TRBV6-2 or TRBV6-3 and TRBJ1-1, with no clear D. This CDR3 has 12 amino acids. V was cut by 0 bases and J by 3 bases, with 2 bases left in between. CDR1 is MNHEY, CDR2 SVGEGT, per germline. This CDR3 is CASSYSYTEAFF. The CDR3 DNA is TGTGCCAGCAGTTACTCGTACACTGAAGCTTTCTTT.

The chain is built from TRBV29-1 and TRBJ1-3; D unclear. This CDR3 spans 11 amino acids. In germline, CDR1 is SQVTM, CDR2 ANQGSEA. With 4 bases removed from V and 1 base from J, the gap between germline ends came to 2 bases. The CDR3 here is CSVVSGNTIYF. CDR3 sequence (DNA): TGCAGCGTTGTTTCTGGAAACACCATATATTTT.

The chain is built from TRBV4-2 and TRBJ2-5, with D perhaps matching TRBD1 (5 bases). Germline lookup yields CDR1 LGHNA and CDR2 YNFKEQ. The V end was cut by 2 bases, the J end by 5 bases, with 9 bases between. This CDR3 has 13 amino acids. CDR3 sequence: CASSQQGSETQYF. CDR3 bases: TGTGCCAGCAGCCAACAGGGTTCGGAGACCCAGTACTTC.

The rearrangement uses TRBV7-2 and TRBJ1-5, with TRBD1 identical over 8 bases. With 5 bases clipped from V and 3 bases from J, the junction kept 12 bases outside the gene matches. CDR3 length: 17 amino acids. Germline-derived CDR1 and CDR2 are SGHTA and FQGNSA. This CDR3 reads CASSTPPGGIPNQPQHF. In DNA form, the CDR3 reads TGTGCCAGCAGCACCCCCCCAGGGGGCATTCCCAATCAGCCCCAGCATTTT.

The rearrangement links TRBV5-6 to TRBJ2-7, with 7 bases that match TRBD1. Germline lookup yields CDR1 SGHDT and CDR2 YYEEEE. The CDR3 totals 14 residues. J lost 2 bases, V lost 4 bases, and 6 bases had no gene match. The DNA of the CDR3 is TGTGCCAGCAGCAATTATGGGACAGCCTACGAGCAGTACTTC. This translates into CASSNYGTAYEQYF.

The chain carries TRBV5-5 and TRBJ1-1, with D possibly TRBD1 on 5 matching bases. This CDR3 has 13 amino acids. Per germline, CDR1 SGHKS and CDR2 YYEKEE (reference sequence). The V end was cut by 2 bases, the J end by 6 bases, with 11 bases between. The DNA for the CDR3 is TGTGCCAGCAGCTTCGGGGGTAGCCCTGAAGCTTTCTTT. This encodes CASSFGGSPEAFF.

This chain connects TRBV19 to TRBJ2-7, with D perhaps TRBD1 or TRBD2 (5 bases each). V was clipped by 5 bases and J by 1 base, with 12 bases between them. This CDR3 has 14 residues. CDR1 and CDR2 from the germline V gene are LNHDA and SQIVND (reference sequence). CDR3 sequence: CASSLGTESYEQYF. The CDR3 DNA is TGTGCCAGTAGTCTCGGGACGGAATCCTACGAGCAGTACTTC.

V is TRBV4-1 and J is TRBJ1-5; D is uncertain. V shed 1 base and J shed 1 base, with 8 bases lying between them. The CDR3 covers 15 residues. The germline V gene has CDR1 MGHRA and CDR2 YSYEKL. The CDR3 spells CASSQVHISNQPQHF. In DNA form, the CDR3 reads TGCGCCAGCAGCCAAGTTCATATCAGCAATCAGCCCCAGCATTTT.

This clone appeared a single time. The chain couples TRBV4-1 to TRBJ1-5; 8 bases map to TRBD1. Germline loops: CDR1 MGHRA, CDR2 YSYEKL. This CDR3 is built from 15 residues. J lost 7 bases, V lost 3 bases, and 8 bases had no gene match. The CDR3 is CASSQERQGRQPQHF. CDR3 coding DNA: TGCGCCAGCAGCCAGGAACGACAGGGGAGACAGCCCCAGCATTTT.

The V gene is TRBV7-9, the J gene TRBJ2-7; D is unclear. Germline V lookup: CDR1 SEHNR, CDR2 FQNEAQ (reference sequence). The CDR3 length is 14 residues. Trimming removed 2 bases from V and 4 bases from J, with 12 bases in between. The CDR3 nucleotides read TGTGCCAGCAGCTTATCCGAGACAAATTACGAGCAGTACTTC. This gives the protein CASSLSETNYEQYF.

CDR3 bases: TGCGCCAGCAGAAAACCGGAGTATGAAGCTTTCTTT. It codes for CASRKPEYEAFF. The V and J genes are TRBV10-2 and TRBJ1-1; D not resolved. Trimming left V 6 bases short and J 7 bases short, with 12 bases between. The CDR3 is 12 residues long. Germline loops: CDR1 WSHSY, CDR2 SAAADI.

This clone appeared a single time. V and J are TRBV7-2 and TRBJ1-1; TRBD1 agrees at 7 bases. CDR3 length: 15 residues. Germline trimming cut 5 bases from V and 2 bases from J; bases unmatched to any gene: 8. Germline V gene lookup returns CDR1 SGHTA and CDR2 FQGNSA. CDR3 DNA sequence: TGTGCCAGCAGCCTCTACGGGACAGACAACACTGAAGCTTTCTTT. The encoded protein is CASSLYGTDNTEAFF.

This sequence joins TRBV15 and TRBJ1-3; D remains unclear. The CDR3 runs to 12 residues. CDR1 and CDR2 (germline): LNHNV, YYDKDF (reference sequence). Trimming removed 7 bases from V and 4 bases from J, with 8 bases in between. The CDR3 reads CATNNGGNTIYF. The DNA for the CDR3 is TGTGCCACCAACAACGGAGGAAACACCATATATTTT.

This sequence joins TRBV11-2 and TRBJ2-7, with D maybe TRBD1 (5 bases). The CDR3 consists of 15 residues. Germline V gene data show CDR1 as SGHAT and CDR2 as FQNNGV. V lost 1 base and J 4 bases, leaving 14 bases between the germline ends. In nucleotides, the CDR3 is TGTGCCAGCAGCTTAGCGCCGCAGGGTCTGTACGAGCAGTACTTC. Residues: CASSLAPQGLYEQYF.

This sequence joins TRBV4-1 and TRBJ2-2, with D possibly called TRBD1 or TRBD2 (5 bases each). CDR1 MGHRA and CDR2 YSYEKL come from the germline V gene. CDR3 size: 16 residues. Trimming pared 3 bases from V and 2 bases from J, leaving 13 bases between. CDR3 coding DNA: TGCGCCAGCAGCCACCCCTGGGACCTTAACACCGGGGAGCTGTTTTTT. It yields the protein CASSHPWDLNTGELFF.

The rearrangement links TRBV19 to TRBJ2-5, with D perhaps given as TRBD1 or TRBD2 (5 bases each). The V gene's germline CDR1 is LNHDA and CDR2 SQIVND (reference sequence). Trimming removed 4 bases from V and 2 bases from J, with 8 bases in between. CDR3 size: 13 residues. This CDR3 reads CASSRDLQETQYF. CDR3 in DNA: TGTGCCAGTAGTAGGGACCTACAAGAGACCCAGTACTTC.